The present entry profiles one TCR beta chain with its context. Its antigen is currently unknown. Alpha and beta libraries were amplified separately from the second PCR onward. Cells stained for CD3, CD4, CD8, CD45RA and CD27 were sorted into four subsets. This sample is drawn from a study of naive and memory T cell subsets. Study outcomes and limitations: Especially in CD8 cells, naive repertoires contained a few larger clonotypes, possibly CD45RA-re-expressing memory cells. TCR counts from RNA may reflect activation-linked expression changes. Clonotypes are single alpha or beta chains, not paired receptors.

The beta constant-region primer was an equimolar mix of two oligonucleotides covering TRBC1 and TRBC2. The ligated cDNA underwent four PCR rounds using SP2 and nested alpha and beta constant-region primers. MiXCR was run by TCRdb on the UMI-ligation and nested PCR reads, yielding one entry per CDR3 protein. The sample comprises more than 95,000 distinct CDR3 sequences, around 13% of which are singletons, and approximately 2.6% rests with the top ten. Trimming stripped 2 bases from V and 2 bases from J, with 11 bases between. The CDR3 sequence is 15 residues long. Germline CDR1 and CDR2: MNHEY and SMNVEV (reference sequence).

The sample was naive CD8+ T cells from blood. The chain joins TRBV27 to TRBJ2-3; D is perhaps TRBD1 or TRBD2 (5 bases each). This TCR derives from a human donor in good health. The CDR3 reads CASSLRDRPTDTQYF. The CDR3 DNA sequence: TGTGCCAGCAGTTTAAGGGACCGCCCCACAGATACGCAGTATTTT.